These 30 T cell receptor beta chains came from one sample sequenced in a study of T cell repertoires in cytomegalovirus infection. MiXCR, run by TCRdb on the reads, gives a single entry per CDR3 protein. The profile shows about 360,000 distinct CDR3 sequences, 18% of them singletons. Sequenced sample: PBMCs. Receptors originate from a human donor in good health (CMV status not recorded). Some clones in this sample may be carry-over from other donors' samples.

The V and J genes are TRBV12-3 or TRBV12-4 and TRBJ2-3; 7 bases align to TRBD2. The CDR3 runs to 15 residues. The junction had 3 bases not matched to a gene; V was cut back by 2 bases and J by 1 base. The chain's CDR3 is CASSLSAGGTDTQYF. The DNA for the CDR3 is TGTGCCAGCAGTTTATCGGCGGGAGGCACAGATACGCAGTATTTT.

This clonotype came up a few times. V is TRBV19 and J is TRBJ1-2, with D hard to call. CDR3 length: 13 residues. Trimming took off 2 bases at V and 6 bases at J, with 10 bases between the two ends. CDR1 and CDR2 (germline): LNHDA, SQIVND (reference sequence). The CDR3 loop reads CASSINTEDGYTF. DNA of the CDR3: TGTGCCAGTAGTATAAATACGGAAGATGGCTACACCTTC.

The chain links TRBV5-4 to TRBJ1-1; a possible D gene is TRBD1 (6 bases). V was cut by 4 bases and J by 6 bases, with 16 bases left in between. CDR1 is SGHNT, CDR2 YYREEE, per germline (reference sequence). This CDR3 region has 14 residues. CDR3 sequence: CASSGRGVRSEAFF. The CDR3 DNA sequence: TGTGCCAGCAGCGGCAGGGGCGTAAGGTCTGAAGCTTTCTTT. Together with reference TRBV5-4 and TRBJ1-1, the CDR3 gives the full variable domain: ETGVTQSPTHLIKTRGQQVTLRCSSQSGHNTVSWYQQALGQGPQFIFQYYREEENGRGNFPPRFSGLQFPNYSSELNVNALELDDSALYLCASSGRGVRSEAFFGQGTRLTVV.

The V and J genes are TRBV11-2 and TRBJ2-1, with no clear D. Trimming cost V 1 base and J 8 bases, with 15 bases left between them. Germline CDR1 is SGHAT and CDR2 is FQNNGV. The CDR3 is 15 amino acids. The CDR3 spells CASSLGLTFRDEQFF. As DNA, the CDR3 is TGTGCCAGCAGCTTAGGACTTACTTTTCGCGATGAGCAGTTCTTC.

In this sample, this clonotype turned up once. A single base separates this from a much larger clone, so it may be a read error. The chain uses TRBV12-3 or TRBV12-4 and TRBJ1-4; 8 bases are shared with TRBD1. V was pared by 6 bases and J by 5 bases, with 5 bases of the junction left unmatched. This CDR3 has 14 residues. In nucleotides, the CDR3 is TGTGCCAGCAGACCCCGGACAGGGAATGAAAAACTGTTTTTT. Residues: CASRPRTGNEKLFF.

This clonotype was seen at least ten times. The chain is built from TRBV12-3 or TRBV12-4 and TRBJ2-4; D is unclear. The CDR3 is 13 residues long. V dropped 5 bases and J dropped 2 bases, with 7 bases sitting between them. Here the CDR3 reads CASSPRPKNIQYF. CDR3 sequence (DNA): TGTGCCAGCAGTCCCCGGCCCAAAAACATTCAGTACTTC.

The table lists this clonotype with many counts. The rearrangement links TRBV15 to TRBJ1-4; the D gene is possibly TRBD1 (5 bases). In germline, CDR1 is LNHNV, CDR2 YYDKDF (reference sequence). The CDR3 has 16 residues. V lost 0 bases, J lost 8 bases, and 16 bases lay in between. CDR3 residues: CATSRDLGVGKEKLFF. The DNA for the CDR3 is TGTGCCACCAGCAGAGATTTGGGGGTGGGAAAGGAAAAACTGTTTTTT.

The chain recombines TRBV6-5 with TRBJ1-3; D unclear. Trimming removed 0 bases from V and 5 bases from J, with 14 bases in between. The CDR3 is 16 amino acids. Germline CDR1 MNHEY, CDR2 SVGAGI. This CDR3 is CASSYSPSPGRNTIYF. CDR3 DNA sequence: TGTGCCAGCAGTTACTCGCCATCACCGGGAAGAAACACCATATATTTT.

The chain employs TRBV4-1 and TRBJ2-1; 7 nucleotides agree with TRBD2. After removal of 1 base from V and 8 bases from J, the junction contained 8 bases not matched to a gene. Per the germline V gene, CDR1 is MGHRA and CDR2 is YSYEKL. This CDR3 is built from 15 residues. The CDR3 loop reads CASSQGQNGGYEQFF. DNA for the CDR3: TGCGCCAGCAGCCAAGGCCAGAACGGGGGGTATGAGCAGTTCTTC.

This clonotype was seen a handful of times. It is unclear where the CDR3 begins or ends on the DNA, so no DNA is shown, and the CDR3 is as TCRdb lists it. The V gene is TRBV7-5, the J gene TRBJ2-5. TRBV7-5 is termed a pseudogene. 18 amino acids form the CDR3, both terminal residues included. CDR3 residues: CISVPEAVGKRDLETQYF.

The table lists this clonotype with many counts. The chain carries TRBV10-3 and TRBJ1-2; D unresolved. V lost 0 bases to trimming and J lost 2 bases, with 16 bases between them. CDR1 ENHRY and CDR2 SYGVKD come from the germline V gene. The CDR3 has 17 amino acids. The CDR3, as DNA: TGTGCCATCAGTGAGTCCGGATTTAGCCCCAGAAACTATGGCTACACCTTC. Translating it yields CAISESGFSPRNYGYTF.

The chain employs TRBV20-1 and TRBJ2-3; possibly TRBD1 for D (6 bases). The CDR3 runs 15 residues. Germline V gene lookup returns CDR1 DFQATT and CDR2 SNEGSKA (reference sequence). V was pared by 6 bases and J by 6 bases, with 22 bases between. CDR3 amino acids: CSAFLGQGPRDTQYF. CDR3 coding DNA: TGCAGTGCCTTTTTGGGGCAGGGGCCCCGGGATACGCAGTATTTT.

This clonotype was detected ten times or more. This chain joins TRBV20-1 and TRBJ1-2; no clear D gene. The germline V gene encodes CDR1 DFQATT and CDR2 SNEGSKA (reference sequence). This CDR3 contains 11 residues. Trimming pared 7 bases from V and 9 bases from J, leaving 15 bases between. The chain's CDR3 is CSVRETDSYTF. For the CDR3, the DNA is TGCAGTGTCAGAGAGACGGATAGCTACACCTTC.

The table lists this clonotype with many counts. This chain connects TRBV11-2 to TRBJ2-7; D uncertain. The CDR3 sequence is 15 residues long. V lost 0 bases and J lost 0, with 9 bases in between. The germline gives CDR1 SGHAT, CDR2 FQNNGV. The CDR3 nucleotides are TGTGCCAGCAGCTTAGATCCAGGAATCTCCTACGAGCAGTACTTC. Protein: CASSLDPGISYEQYF.

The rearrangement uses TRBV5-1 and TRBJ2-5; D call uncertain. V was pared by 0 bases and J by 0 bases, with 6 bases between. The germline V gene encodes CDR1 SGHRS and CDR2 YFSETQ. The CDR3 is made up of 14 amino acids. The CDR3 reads CASSLAGYQETQYF. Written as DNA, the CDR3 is TGCGCCAGCAGCTTGGCCGGGTACCAAGAGACCCAGTACTTC.

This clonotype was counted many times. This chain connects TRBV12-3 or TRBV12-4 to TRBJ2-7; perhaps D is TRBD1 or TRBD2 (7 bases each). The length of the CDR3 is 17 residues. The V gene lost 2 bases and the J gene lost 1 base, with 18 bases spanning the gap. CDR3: CASSLRMGRDRSYEQYF. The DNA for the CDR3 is TGTGCCAGCAGTTTAAGAATGGGGAGGGACAGATCCTACGAGCAGTACTTC.

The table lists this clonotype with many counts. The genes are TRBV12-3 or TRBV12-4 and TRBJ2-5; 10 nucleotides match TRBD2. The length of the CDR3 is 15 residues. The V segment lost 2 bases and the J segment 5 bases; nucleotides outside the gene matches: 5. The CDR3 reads CASSLQLAGAETQYF. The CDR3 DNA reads TGTGCCAGCAGTTTACAGCTAGCGGGAGCGGAGACCCAGTACTTC.

The CDR3 coding sequence is TGTGCCAGCACCCTGGGGGGACAGCAGTTCTTC. Its translation: CASTLGGQQFF. The chain couples TRBV25-1 to TRBJ2-1; the D gene is possibly TRBD2 (6 bases). The V gene's germline CDR1 is MGHDK and CDR2 SYGVNS. CDR3 length: 11 residues. Trimming stripped 7 bases from V and 11 bases from J, with 12 bases between.

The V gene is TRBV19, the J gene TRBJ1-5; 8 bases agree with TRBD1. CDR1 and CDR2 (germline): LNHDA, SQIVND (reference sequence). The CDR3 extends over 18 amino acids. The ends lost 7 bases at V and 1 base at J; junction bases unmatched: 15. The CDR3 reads CASNGQGLTAGSNQPQHF. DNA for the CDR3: TGTGCCAGTAACGGACAGGGCCTCACGGCGGGGAGCAATCAGCCCCAGCATTTT.

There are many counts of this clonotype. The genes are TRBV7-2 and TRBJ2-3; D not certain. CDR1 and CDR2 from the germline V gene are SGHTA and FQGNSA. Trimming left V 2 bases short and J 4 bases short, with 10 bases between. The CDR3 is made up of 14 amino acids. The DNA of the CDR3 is TGTGCCAGCAGCTTACTCCTAGGCCCAGATACGCAGTATTTT. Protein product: CASSLLLGPDTQYF.

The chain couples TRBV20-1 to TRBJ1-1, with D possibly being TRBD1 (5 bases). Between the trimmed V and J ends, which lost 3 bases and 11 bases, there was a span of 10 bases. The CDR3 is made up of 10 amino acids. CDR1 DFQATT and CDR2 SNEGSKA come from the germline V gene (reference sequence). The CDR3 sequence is CSARGGSAFF. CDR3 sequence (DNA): TGCAGTGCTAGGGGGGGGTCGGCTTTCTTT.

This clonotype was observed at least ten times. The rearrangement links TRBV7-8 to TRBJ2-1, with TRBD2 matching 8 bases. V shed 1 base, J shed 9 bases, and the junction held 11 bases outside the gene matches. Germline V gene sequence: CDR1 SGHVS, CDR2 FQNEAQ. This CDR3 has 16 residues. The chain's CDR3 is CASSLEVSGRFGEQFF. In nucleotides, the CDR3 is TGTGCCAGCAGCTTAGAGGTGAGCGGGAGATTCGGTGAGCAGTTCTTC. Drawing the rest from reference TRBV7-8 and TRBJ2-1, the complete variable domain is GAGVSQSPRYKVAKRGQDVALRCDPISGHVSLFWYQQALGQGPEFLTYFQNEAQLDKSGLPSDRFFAERPEGSVSTLKIQRTQQEDSAVYLCASSLEVSGRFGEQFFGPGTRLTVL.

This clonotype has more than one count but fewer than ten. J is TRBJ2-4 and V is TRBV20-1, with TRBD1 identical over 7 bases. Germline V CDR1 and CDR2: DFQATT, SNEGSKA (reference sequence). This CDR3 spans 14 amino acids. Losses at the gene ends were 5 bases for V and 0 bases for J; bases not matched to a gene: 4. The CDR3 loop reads CSAGGQQAKNIQYF. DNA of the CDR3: TGCAGTGCTGGGGGACAGCAAGCCAAAAACATTCAGTACTTC.

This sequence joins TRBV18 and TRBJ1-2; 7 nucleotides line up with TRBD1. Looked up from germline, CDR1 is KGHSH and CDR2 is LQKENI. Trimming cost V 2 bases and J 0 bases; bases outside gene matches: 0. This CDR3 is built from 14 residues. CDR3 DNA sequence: TGTGCCAGCTCACCAGACAGGGCTAACTATGGCTACACCTTC. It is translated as CASSPDRANYGYTF.

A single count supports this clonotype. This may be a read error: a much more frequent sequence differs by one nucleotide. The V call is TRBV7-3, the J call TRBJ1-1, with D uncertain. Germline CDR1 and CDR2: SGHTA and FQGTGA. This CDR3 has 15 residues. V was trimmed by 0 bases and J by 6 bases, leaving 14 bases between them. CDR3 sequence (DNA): TGTGCCAGCAGCTTAACTTCTTGCTTTAACGCTGAAGCTTTCTTT. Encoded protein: CASSLTSCFNAEAFF.

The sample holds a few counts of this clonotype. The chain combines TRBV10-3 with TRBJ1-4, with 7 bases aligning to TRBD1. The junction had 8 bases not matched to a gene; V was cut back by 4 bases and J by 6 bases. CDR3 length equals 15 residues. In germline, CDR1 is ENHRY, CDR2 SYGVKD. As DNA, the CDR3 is TGTGCCATCAGTGCGACAGGGTCTAGAGATGAAAAACTGTTTTTT. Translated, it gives CAISATGSRDEKLFF.

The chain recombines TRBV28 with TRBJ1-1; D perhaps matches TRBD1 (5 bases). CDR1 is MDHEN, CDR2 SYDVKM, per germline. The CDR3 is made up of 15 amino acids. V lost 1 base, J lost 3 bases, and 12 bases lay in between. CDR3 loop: CASSLSEGRYTEAFF. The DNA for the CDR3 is TGTGCCAGCAGTTTATCCGAGGGACGGTACACTGAAGCTTTCTTT. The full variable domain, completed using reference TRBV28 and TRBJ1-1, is DVKVTQSSRYLVKRTGEKVFLECVQDMDHENMFWYRQDPGLGLRLIYFSYDVKMKEKGDIPEGYSVSREKKERFSLILESASTNQTSMYLCASSLSEGRYTEAFFGQGTRLTVV.

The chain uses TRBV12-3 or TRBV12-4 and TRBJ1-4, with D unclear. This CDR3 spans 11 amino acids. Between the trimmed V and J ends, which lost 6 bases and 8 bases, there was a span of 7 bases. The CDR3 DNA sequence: TGTGCCAGCAGCGGACGGGAAAAACTGTTTTTT. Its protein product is CASSGREKLFF.

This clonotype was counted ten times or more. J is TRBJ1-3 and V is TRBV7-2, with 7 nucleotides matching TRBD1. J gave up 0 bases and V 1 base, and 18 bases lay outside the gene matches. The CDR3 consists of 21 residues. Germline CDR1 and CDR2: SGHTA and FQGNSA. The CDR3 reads CASSLGRRGLHTPGSGNTIYF. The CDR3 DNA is TGTGCCAGCAGCTTAGGCAGGAGGGGGCTTCATACTCCTGGCTCTGGAAACACCATATATTTT.

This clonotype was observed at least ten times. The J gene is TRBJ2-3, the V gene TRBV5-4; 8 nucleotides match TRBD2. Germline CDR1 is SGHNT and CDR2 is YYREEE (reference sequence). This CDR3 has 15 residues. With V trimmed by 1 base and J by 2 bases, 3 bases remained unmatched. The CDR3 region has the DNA TGTGCCAGCAGCTTGAGTAGCGGGGCCACAGATACGCAGTATTTT. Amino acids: CASSLSSGATDTQYF.